Following are 32 T cell receptor beta chains from one sample sequenced in a study of blood T cell repertoires in COVID-19. Sequenced by immunoSEQ multiplex PCR; TCRdb stores in-frame clones only, minus some. The sample shows 230,000 or so clones, roughly 90% of them seen only once. The sample consisted of peripheral blood. The receptors shown here come from a woman in her sixties or seventies with COVID-19, enrolled during active disease.

This clone was observed a single time. This rearrangement joins TRBV2 to TRBJ1-2, with a possible D match to TRBD1 (6 bases). CDR1 is SNHLY, CDR2 FYNNEI, per germline. Trimming removed 6 bases at V and 8 bases at J, with 22 bases between. The CDR3 sequence is 15 residues long. CDR3 bases: TGTGCCAGCAGCCTCTCAACAGGGAGTTCAGGGGGCTACACCTTC. Translation: CASSLSTGSSGGYTF. The variable domain in full, with the rest retrieved from reference TRBV2 and TRBJ1-2, is EPEVTQTPSHQVTQMGQEVILRCVPISNHLYFYWYRQILGQKVEFLVSFYNNEISEKSEIFDDQFSVERPDGSNFTLKIRSTKLEDSAMYFCASSLSTGSSGGYTFGSGTRLTVV.

This chain links TRBV24-1 with TRBJ2-2, with 13 bases matching TRBD2. V lost 3 bases to trimming and J lost 2 bases; unmatched junction nucleotides: 5. The CDR3 consists of 18 residues. Germline values: CDR1 KGHDR, CDR2 SFDVKD. The CDR3 DNA reads as TGTGCCACCAGTGATAGCGGGACTAGCGGGGCTAACACCGGGGAGCTGTTTTTT. Translated: CATSDSGTSGANTGELFF.

The V call is TRBV6-5, the J call TRBJ1-4; 8 nucleotides agree with TRBD1. The V segment lost 7 bases and the J segment 4 bases; nucleotides outside the gene matches: 5. Germline CDR1 MNHEY, CDR2 SVGAGI. This CDR3 contains 14 residues. CDR3 amino acids: CASIPGQVNEKLFF. CDR3 bases: TGTGCCAGCATCCCGGGACAGGTTAATGAAAAACTGTTTTTT.

The chain employs TRBV6-5 and TRBJ2-7; D is perhaps TRBD2 (6 bases). The CDR3 is 15 residues long. V was shortened by 5 bases and J by 1 base, with 15 bases between the two germline ends. CDR1 is MNHEY, CDR2 SVGAGI, per germline. This CDR3 reads CASSRYTGTSYEQYF. CDR3 DNA: TGTGCCAGCAGTAGGTACACCGGGACTTCCTACGAGCAGTACTTC.

This clone is a singleton in its sample. This chain uses TRBV27 with TRBJ2-1; the D is unclear. The CDR3 spans 13 residues. Germline CDR1 is MNHEY and CDR2 is SMNVEV (reference sequence). With 0 bases removed from V and 3 bases from J, the gap between germline ends came to 3 bases. The CDR3 region is CASSLSLYNEQFF. CDR3 nucleotide sequence: TGTGCCAGCAGTTTATCCCTCTACAATGAGCAGTTCTTC.

The V call is TRBV19, the J call TRBJ1-4; D remains unclear. The germline V and J ends were trimmed by 1 base and 8 bases, with 5 bases remaining between them. Germline CDR1 LNHDA, CDR2 SQIVND (reference sequence). The CDR3 totals 12 residues. The CDR3 protein is CASSIGEEKLFF. CDR3 sequence (DNA): TGTGCCAGTAGTATAGGCGAGGAAAAACTGTTTTTT.

The V gene is TRBV21-1, the J gene TRBJ1-2; TRBD1, the table's D call, lacks a check against the DNA. TRBV21-1 is assigned pseudogene status. The CDR3 consists of 14 residues. DNA of the CDR3: TGTGCCAGCAGCAAAGCCGGGACAGGCTATGGCTACACCTTC. As protein: CASSKAGTGYGYTF.

The chain combines TRBV4-2 with TRBJ1-2, with TRBD1 matching 8 bases. The CDR3 is 16 residues long. Germline CDR1 and CDR2: LGHNA and YNFKEQ. With V trimmed by 1 base and J by 8 bases, 12 bases remained unmatched. CDR3: CASSQVSGQGGRGYTF. Written as DNA, the CDR3 is TGTGCCAGCAGCCAAGTCTCCGGACAGGGTGGAAGGGGCTACACCTTC.

The rearrangement uses TRBV29-1 and TRBJ1-2; TRBD1 matches 9 bases. The CDR3 has 13 residues. The J segment lost 2 bases and the V segment lost 7 bases, leaving 5 bases of the junction unmatched. The germline CDR1 and CDR2 sequences are SQVTM and ANQGSEA. CDR3 bases: TGCAGCGGCCTAGACAGGGGGAACTATGGCTACACCTTC. It is translated as CSGLDRGNYGYTF. The complete variable domain, with remaining parts taken from reference TRBV29-1 and TRBJ1-2, reads SAVISQKPSRDICQRGTSLTIQCQVDSQVTMMFWYRQQPGQSLTLIATANQGSEATYESGFVIDKFPISRPNLTFSTLTVSNMSPEDSSIYLCSGLDRGNYGYTFGSGTRLTVV.

The chain carries TRBV2 and TRBJ1-4; 7 positions match TRBD1. V shed 8 bases and J 4 bases; nucleotides not matched to a gene: 7. Looked up from germline, CDR1 is SNHLY and CDR2 is FYNNEI. The CDR3 loop spans 14 amino acids. CDR3 amino acids: CASLRGQNNEKLFF. In DNA form, the CDR3 reads TGTGCCAGCCTTCGGGGACAGAATAATGAAAAACTGTTTTTT.

V is TRBV29-1 and J is TRBJ1-3, with D unclear. Per germline, CDR1 SQVTM and CDR2 ANQGSEA. V was clipped by 8 bases and J by 0 bases, with 8 bases between them. The CDR3 spans 12 residues. The CDR3 DNA follows: TGCAGCAGCCGGAGCTCTGGAAACACCATATATTTT. It yields the protein CSSRSSGNTIYF.

This clone was seen a single time. V is TRBV19 and J is TRBJ1-1, with D perhaps matching TRBD1 (5 bases). Germline V CDR1 and CDR2: LNHDA, SQIVND (reference sequence). The CDR3 is 13 amino acids. Deletions cut 5 bases from V and 10 bases from J, with 17 bases between. This chain's CDR3 is CASSFKRGGRAFF. CDR3 bases: TGTGCCAGTAGTTTTAAAAGGGGAGGAAGAGCTTTCTTT.

This clone was seen a few times. The chain joins TRBV25-1 to TRBJ1-2; D remains unclear. The CDR3 consists of 13 residues. CDR1 and CDR2 (germline): MGHDK, SYGVNS. V lost 2 bases to trimming and J lost 7 bases, with 11 bases between them. The CDR3 region has the DNA TGTGCCAGCAGTGAACGGGGAAAGGGTGGCTACACCTTC. Its translation: CASSERGKGGYTF.

The rearrangement uses TRBV7-9 and TRBJ1-2; D possibly corresponds to TRBD1 (6 bases). The CDR3 is made up of 12 amino acids. CDR1 and CDR2 (germline): SEHNR, FQNEAQ (reference sequence). Trimming left V 6 bases short and J 7 bases short, with 12 bases between. The CDR3 bases are TGTGCCAGCAGGATAGCGGGGGCTGGCTACACCTTC. Amino acid sequence: CASRIAGAGYTF.

This clone was observed a handful of times. The rearrangement uses TRBV24-1 and TRBJ1-5, with D perhaps matching TRBD1 (6 bases). There are 21 residues in the CDR3. Per germline, CDR1 KGHDR and CDR2 SFDVKD. Trimming took off 3 bases at V and 0 bases at J, with 26 bases between the two ends. The CDR3 DNA sequence: TGTGCCACCAGTGATACCTCTACAGGGACCAGCGAACCTAATAGCAATCAGCCCCAGCATTTT. This sequence encodes CATSDTSTGTSEPNSNQPQHF.

This chain links TRBV3-1 (or the pseudogene TRBV3-2) with TRBJ1-1; 7 bases are a match to TRBD1. The CDR3 loop spans 16 amino acids. V shed 7 bases, J shed 0 bases, and the junction held 11 bases outside the gene matches. The V gene's germline CDR1 is LGHDT and CDR2 YNNKEL (reference sequence). CDR3 DNA sequence: TGTGCCAGCACCTCGACAGGGTTGGGAGTGAACACTGAAGCTTTCTTT. Translation gives CASTSTGLGVNTEAFF.

This clone was observed once. The CDR3 here is CASSLAAGSYNEQFF. CDR3 nucleotide sequence: TGTGCCAGCAGCTTAGCCGCGGGGTCCTACAATGAGCAGTTCTTC. The chain combines TRBV7-2 with TRBJ2-1, with D perhaps matching TRBD2 (6 bases). Trimming took off 0 bases at V and 1 base at J, with 7 bases between the two ends. Germline CDR1 reads SGHTA; CDR2 reads FQGNSA. The CDR3 is 15 residues long.

The chain is built from TRBV19 and TRBJ2-1, with TRBD1 matching over 9 bases. The CDR3 runs to 17 residues. Germline CDR1 reads LNHDA; CDR2 reads SQIVND (reference sequence). J was trimmed by 3 bases and V by 7 bases; bases with no gene match: 13. The CDR3 region has the DNA TGTGCCAGTATCAAAGGGTCCGGGACAGGGTTCTACAATGAGCAGTTCTTC. Translation gives CASIKGSGTGFYNEQFF. Together with reference TRBV19 and TRBJ2-1, the CDR3 gives the full variable domain: DGGITQSPKYLFRKEGQNVTLSCEQNLNHDAMYWYRQDPGQGLRLIYYSQIVNDFQKGDIAEGYSVSREKKESFPLTVTSAQKNPTAFYLCASIKGSGTGFYNEQFFGPGTRLTVL.

The CDR3 DNA follows: TGTGCCATCAGTGACCTAAGCGGGGGGGACTACGAGCAGTACTTC. The encoded protein is CAISDLSGGDYEQYF. The V gene is TRBV10-3, the J gene TRBJ2-7; 10 bases line up with TRBD2. Germline V gene lookup returns CDR1 ENHRY and CDR2 SYGVKD. V dropped 3 bases and J dropped 3; count of bases not matched to a gene: 5. The CDR3 totals 15 residues.

This clone was seen only a few times. V usage is TRBV5-3 and J usage is TRBJ1-1; D perhaps matches TRBD1 (6 bases). TRBV5-3 is recorded as an ORF, its role being uncertain. The ends were cut back, 2 bases at V and 4 bases at J, with 9 bases in the middle. The CDR3 sequence is 13 residues long. The CDR3, as DNA: TGTGCCAGAAGCTTCCTCAGGGGCACTGAAGCTTTCTTT. Translation: CARSFLRGTEAFF.

The chain couples TRBV5-1 to TRBJ1-1; the D gene is possibly TRBD1 (5 bases). V dropped 1 base and J dropped 1 base, with 8 bases sitting between them. The CDR3 has 14 amino acids. The germline gives CDR1 SGHRS, CDR2 YFSETQ. CDR3 protein: CASSLPGGNTEAFF. The CDR3 region has the DNA TGCGCCAGCAGCTTGCCGGGGGGGAACACTGAAGCTTTCTTT.

The rearrangement joins TRBV9 to TRBJ1-3; 12 bases match TRBD1. The germline V gene has CDR1 SGDLS and CDR2 YYNGEE. The ends lost 3 bases at V and 4 bases at J; junction bases unmatched: 5. The CDR3 runs to 16 residues. This chain's CDR3 is CASSGGQGARGNTIYF. Written as DNA, the CDR3 is TGTGCCAGCAGCGGGGGACAGGGGGCTAGAGGAAACACCATATATTTT.

The rearrangement links TRBV3-1 (or the pseudogene TRBV3-2) to TRBJ2-3; TRBD1 is a possible D gene (6 bases). CDR3 length: 16 residues. Deletions cut 1 base from V and 2 bases from J, with 13 bases between. Per the germline V gene, CDR1 is LGHDT and CDR2 is YNNKEL (reference sequence). CDR3 amino acids: CASSQAYRALTDTQYF. The DNA for the CDR3 is TGTGCCAGCAGCCAAGCTTACAGGGCACTCACAGATACGCAGTATTTT.

This chain links TRBV4-1 with TRBJ1-2; 8 nucleotides align to TRBD1. This CDR3 contains 16 residues. CDR1 is MGHRA and CDR2 is YSYEKL in the germline V gene. V shed 0 bases and J 4 bases; nucleotides not matched to a gene: 7. The DNA of the CDR3 is TGCGCCAGCAGCCAAGATAGGGCAGGGGGCATCTATGGCTACACCTTC. This translates into CASSQDRAGGIYGYTF.

The chain couples TRBV9 to TRBJ1-4; 8 bases align to TRBD1. In germline, CDR1 is SGDLS, CDR2 YYNGEE. This CDR3 contains 15 residues. V lost 1 base to trimming and J lost 7 bases; unmatched junction nucleotides: 6. CDR3 loop: CASSVWTGPGEKLFF. The CDR3 DNA sequence: TGTGCCAGCAGCGTATGGACAGGGCCCGGTGAAAAACTGTTTTTT.

The V call is TRBV20-1, the J call TRBJ1-2; TRBD1 agrees at 9 bases. The CDR3 extends over 11 amino acids. Germline values: CDR1 DFQATT, CDR2 SNEGSKA (reference sequence). V dropped 4 bases and J dropped 12; count of bases not matched to a gene: 6. The DNA of the CDR3 is TGCAGTGCTATGAGACAGGGGGGAAACACCTTC. The encoded protein is CSAMRQGGNTF.

This rearrangement joins TRBV11-1 to TRBJ1-2; the D gene is possibly TRBD1 (5 bases). The V and J ends lost 3 bases and 2 bases respectively, with 7 bases between them. The germline V gene has CDR1 SGHAT and CDR2 FQDESV (reference sequence). CDR3 length equals 13 residues. CDR3 residues: CASSFDRNYGYTF. In nucleotides, the CDR3 is TGTGCCAGCAGCTTCGACAGAAACTATGGCTACACCTTC. The full variable domain, its missing parts supplied by reference TRBV11-1 and TRBJ1-2, is EAEVAQSPRYKITEKSQAVAFWCDPISGHATLYWYRQILGQGPELLVQFQDESVVDDSQLPKDRFSAERLKGVDSTLKIQPAELGDSAMYLCASSFDRNYGYTFGSGTRLTVV.

This clone has more than one count but fewer than ten. J is TRBJ1-1 and V is TRBV7-3; no reliable D call. The CDR3 runs to 13 residues. V dropped 5 bases and J dropped 3 bases, with 10 bases sitting between them. CDR1 and CDR2 (germline): SGHTA, FQGTGA. CDR3 protein: CASSPNLHTEAFF. CDR3 nucleotide sequence: TGTGCCAGCAGCCCCAACCTACACACTGAAGCTTTCTTT.

This chain links TRBV7-3 with TRBJ1-1, with 8 nucleotides matching TRBD1. Trimming cost V 5 bases and J 6 bases; bases outside gene matches: 8. The CDR3 sequence is 14 residues long. Germline V gene data show CDR1 as SGHTA and CDR2 as FQGTGA. CDR3 in DNA: TGTGCCAGCAGCCCAGGGGGCACGGGAGCTGAAGCTTTCTTT. This encodes CASSPGGTGAEAFF.

The chain joins TRBV3-1 (or the pseudogene TRBV3-2) to TRBJ1-1; D is undetermined. The V gene's germline CDR1 is LGHDT and CDR2 YNNKEL (reference sequence). V dropped 2 bases and J dropped 5 bases, with 9 bases sitting between them. This CDR3 region has 13 residues. The CDR3 spells CASSQFGRTEAFF. The CDR3 DNA reads TGTGCCAGCAGCCAATTTGGGAGGACTGAAGCTTTCTTT.

The chain combines TRBV5-1 with TRBJ1-1, with a possible D match to TRBD1 (5 bases). V gave up 0 bases and J gave up 2 bases, with 11 bases separating them. The CDR3 runs 15 residues. CDR1 and CDR2 from the germline V gene are SGHRS and YFSETQ. CDR3 loop: CASSLVRGFNTEAFF. CDR3 nucleotides: TGCGCCAGCAGCTTGGTAAGGGGTTTTAACACTGAAGCTTTCTTT.

This chain links TRBV5-4 with TRBJ2-7, with 13 bases that match TRBD2. CDR1 is SGHNT and CDR2 is YYREEE in the germline V gene (reference sequence). The CDR3 has 15 residues. The ends lost 4 bases at V and 3 bases at J; junction bases unmatched: 4. CDR3 region: CASSLGTSGVYEQYF. As DNA, the CDR3 is TGTGCCAGCAGCCTGGGGACTAGCGGGGTCTACGAGCAGTACTTC. Using reference TRBV5-4 and TRBJ2-7 for the parts outside the CDR3, the full variable domain is ETGVTQSPTHLIKTRGQQVTLRCSSQSGHNTVSWYQQALGQGPQFIFQYYREEENGRGNFPPRFSGLQFPNYSSELNVNALELDDSALYLCASSLGTSGVYEQYFGPGTRLTVT.